The 31 T cell receptor beta chains below all came from one sample that was sequenced in a study of T cell responses to AZD1222 COVID-19 vaccine. TCRdb's table, derived via immunoSEQ multiplex PCR, lists solely in-frame clones and lacks some. The repertoire holds 100,000 to 150,000 clones, with roughly 85% as singletons. Material: peripheral blood, obtained on day 0 of AZD1222 vaccination. These receptors came from an adult in good health.

The chain uses TRBV24-1 and TRBJ2-7; TRBD2 matches at 7 bases. Germline V CDR1 and CDR2: KGHDR, SFDVKD. The CDR3 length is 17 residues. V was clipped by 3 bases and J by 2 bases; unmatched bases: 12. The CDR3 nucleotides read TGTGCCACCAGTGATGTTCTACTCCGGGACTATGCCTACGAGCAGTACTTC. This translates into CATSDVLLRDYAYEQYF.

The rearrangement joins TRBV10-2 to TRBJ2-1, with 7 bases fitting TRBD2. V trimming: 6 bases; J trimming: 0 bases; junction bases outside the gene matches: 5. CDR1 WSHSY and CDR2 SAAADI come from the germline V gene. This CDR3 is 15 amino acids long. Here the CDR3 DNA reads TGCGCCAGCAGGGGGGAGGGGAGCTCCTACAATGAGCAGTTCTTC. It encodes CASRGEGSSYNEQFF.

The chain links TRBV11-2 to TRBJ2-7; maybe TRBD2 (5 bases). The V gene's germline CDR1 is SGHAT and CDR2 FQNNGV. This CDR3 is built from 14 residues. The V gene lost 1 base and the J gene lost 2 bases, with 9 bases spanning the gap. CDR3 sequence (DNA): TGTGCCAGCAGCTTAGTAGTGGAGGCCTACGAGCAGTACTTC. The encoded protein is CASSLVVEAYEQYF.

The V gene is TRBV5-1, the J gene TRBJ1-6; a possible D gene is TRBD1 (6 bases). The V end was cut by 4 bases, the J end by 7 bases, with 12 bases between. Germline CDR1 SGHRS, CDR2 YFSETQ. The CDR3 covers 14 residues. In DNA, the CDR3 is TGCGCCAGCAGCGCAAGACAGGTGAATTCACCCCTCCACTTT. It is translated as CASSARQVNSPLHF.

The V and J genes are TRBV9 and TRBJ2-6; maybe TRBD1 (5 bases). The CDR3 is 18 amino acids. Trimming stripped 4 bases from V and 1 base from J, with 18 bases between. Per germline, CDR1 SGDLS and CDR2 YYNGEE. CDR3 residues: CASSPQLMRTSGANVLTF. CDR3 nucleotides: TGTGCCAGCAGCCCTCAGCTAATGAGGACATCTGGGGCCAACGTCCTGACTTTC.

The rearrangement links TRBV25-1 to TRBJ1-1; 7 bases are shared with TRBD1. The CDR3 length is 15 residues. After removal of 5 bases from V and 11 bases from J, the junction contained 17 bases not matched to a gene. Germline V gene lookup returns CDR1 MGHDK and CDR2 SYGVNS. DNA of the CDR3: TGTGCCAGCAGTCCTCGAGCAAGCAGGGGGGGCGAGGCTTTCTTT. Translated: CASSPRASRGGEAFF.

This rearrangement joins TRBV6-5 to TRBJ1-6, with TRBD1 as a possible D gene (6 bases). Trimming shortened V by 5 bases and J by 6 bases, and 8 bases separated the two germline ends. The germline gives CDR1 MNHEY, CDR2 SVGAGI. The CDR3 runs 13 residues. The DNA for the CDR3 is TGTGCCAGCAGTCGGACAGTTAATTCACCCCTCCACTTT. It translates to CASSRTVNSPLHF.

The rearrangement uses TRBV29-1 and TRBJ1-3; no clear D gene. The CDR3 extends over 12 amino acids. From germline, CDR1 is SQVTM and CDR2 ANQGSEA. V shed 3 bases and J shed 7 bases, with 10 bases lying between them. The CDR3 here is CSVDAGRNTIYF. The CDR3 DNA reads TGCAGCGTTGATGCCGGGAGGAACACCATATATTTT.

The V call is TRBV6-5, the J call TRBJ1-5, with D unresolved. The CDR3 sequence is 15 residues long. Trimming took 2 bases from V and 2 from J, leaving 10 bases between them. Germline V CDR1 and CDR2: MNHEY, SVGAGI. The chain's CDR3 is CASSYRPGGNQPQHF. The DNA for the CDR3 is TGTGCCAGCAGTTACAGACCGGGAGGCAATCAGCCCCAGCATTTT.

The chain recombines TRBV30 with TRBJ2-7, with D unresolved. The CDR3 is 13 residues long. With 0 bases removed from V and 7 bases from J, the gap between germline ends came to 13 bases. Germline CDR1 is GTSNPN and CDR2 is SVGIG (reference sequence). Written as DNA, the CDR3 is TGTGCCTGGAGTGTCGATTGGACCCGGGAGCAGTACTTC. Its translation: CAWSVDWTREQYF.

The chain employs TRBV5-1 and TRBJ2-3; possible D gene TRBD1, 5 bases. The V end lost 2 bases, the J end lost 0 bases, and 16 bases lay between the germline ends. The CDR3 totals 17 residues. Germline V gene sequence: CDR1 SGHRS, CDR2 YFSETQ. The CDR3 nucleotides are TGCGCCAGCAGCTTTGACAGCAGGCCCACAAGCACAGATACGCAGTATTTT. It is translated as CASSFDSRPTSTDTQYF.

The CDR3 is CASSPGGERVEKLFF. The DNA of the CDR3 is TGTGCCAGCAGCCCCGGAGGGGAGAGGGTTGAAAAACTGTTTTTT. The gene calls are TRBV7-2 and TRBJ1-4; D possibly corresponds to TRBD1 (5 bases). V lost 5 bases to trimming and J lost 7 bases, with 17 bases between them. Germline CDR1 is SGHTA and CDR2 is FQGNSA. The CDR3 is 15 residues long.

As to this clone: Within the sample, other DNA sequences also encode this same CDR3. The CDR3 nucleotides are TGTGCCAGCAGCCGAACAGGGAACACTGAAGCTTTCTTT. It translates to CASSRTGNTEAFF. V gene TRBV7-3 combines with J gene TRBJ1-1; D might be TRBD1 (5 bases). The CDR3 is 13 residues long. Trimming shortened V by 5 bases and J by 1 base, and 8 bases separated the two germline ends. Germline assignment: CDR1 SGHTA and CDR2 FQGTGA. The full variable domain, with the rest looked up from reference TRBV7-3 and TRBJ1-1, is GAGVSQTPSNKVTEKGKYVELRCDPISGHTALYWYRQSLGQGPEFLIYFQGTGAADDSGLPNDRFFAVRPEGSVSTLKIQRTERGDSAVYLCASSRTGNTEAFFGQGTRLTVV.

The chain joins TRBV4-1 to TRBJ2-7, with D perhaps TRBD1 or TRBD2 (5 bases each). The V and J ends lost 1 base and 4 bases respectively, with 17 bases between them. The germline CDR1 and CDR2 sequences are MGHRA and YSYEKL. This CDR3 contains 16 residues. CDR3 DNA sequence: TGCGCCAGCAGCCAAGGTCCCGGGACGGTGGGGTACGAGCAGTACTTC. Translating it yields CASSQGPGTVGYEQYF.

V and J are TRBV19 and TRBJ1-5, with D unclear. V was shortened by 4 bases and J by 6 bases, with 7 bases between the two germline ends. CDR1 is LNHDA and CDR2 is SQIVND in the germline V gene (reference sequence). The CDR3 contains 12 residues. DNA for the CDR3: TGTGCCAGTAGTAGGGAGGGTCAGCCCCAGCATTTT. It translates to CASSREGQPQHF.

The genes are TRBV6-2 or TRBV6-3 and TRBJ1-2; 8 bases map to TRBD1. The CDR3 consists of 16 residues. In germline, CDR1 is MNHEY, CDR2 SVGEGT. V shed 6 bases, J shed 4 bases, and the junction held 13 bases outside the gene matches. The CDR3 sequence: CASSHPGQGEGYGYTF. In nucleotides, the CDR3 is TGTGCCAGCAGCCACCCTGGACAGGGCGAGGGCTATGGCTACACCTTC.

The genes are TRBV5-6 and TRBJ1-1; 9 bases are shared with TRBD1. After removal of 4 bases from V and 2 bases from J, the junction contained 12 bases not matched to a gene. Germline CDR1 SGHDT, CDR2 YYEEEE. The CDR3 extends over 17 amino acids. DNA for the CDR3: TGTGCCAGCAGCCCCGGGACAGGGCAGCGGCGAAACACTGAAGCTTTCTTT. Protein sequence: CASSPGTGQRRNTEAFF.

The chain carries TRBV5-1 and TRBJ1-5; 9 nucleotides agree with TRBD1. Losses at the gene ends were 0 bases for V and 5 bases for J; bases not matched to a gene: 9. This CDR3 comprises 17 residues. Germline V gene sequence: CDR1 SGHRS, CDR2 YFSETQ. DNA of the CDR3: TGCGCCAGCAGCTTGGGGGACAGGGTGAATAGGGATCAGCCCCAGCATTTT. Translating gives CASSLGDRVNRDQPQHF.

This clone was recorded only once. The V call is TRBV19, the J call TRBJ2-5, with 8 bases aligning to TRBD1. CDR3 size: 14 residues. Germline trimming cut 7 bases from V and 4 bases from J; bases unmatched to any gene: 8. Germline V CDR1 and CDR2: LNHDA, SQIVND (reference sequence). CDR3 residues: CASTPAGGTETQYF. CDR3 nucleotide sequence: TGTGCCAGTACCCCAGCAGGGGGCACAGAGACCCAGTACTTC. Full variable domain (missing parts from reference TRBV19 and TRBJ2-5): DGGITQSPKYLFRKEGQNVTLSCEQNLNHDAMYWYRQDPGQGLRLIYYSQIVNDFQKGDIAEGYSVSREKKESFPLTVTSAQKNPTAFYLCASTPAGGTETQYFGPGTRLLVL.

This chain uses TRBV7-2 with TRBJ2-7; either TRBD1 or TRBD2 may supply D (7 bases each). This CDR3 region has 15 residues. Germline V gene sequence: CDR1 SGHTA, CDR2 FQGNSA. Trimming stripped 5 bases from V and 3 bases from J, with 17 bases between. The CDR3 region has the DNA TGTGCCAGCAGCCAGGGGGGGCTAGCCATCTACGAGCAGTACTTC. It yields the protein CASSQGGLAIYEQYF.

The chain links TRBV7-2 to TRBJ2-5, with 8 bases that match TRBD1. Germline CDR1 reads SGHTA; CDR2 reads FQGNSA. With 5 bases clipped from V and 5 bases from J, the junction kept 7 bases outside the gene matches. The CDR3 is 14 residues long. The CDR3 protein is CASSKDRGGETQYF. In nucleotides, the CDR3 is TGTGCCAGCAGCAAAGACAGGGGAGGCGAGACCCAGTACTTC.

The V call is TRBV9, the J call TRBJ1-3; a weak D match, TRBD1 (5 bases). Germline values: CDR1 SGDLS, CDR2 YYNGEE. CDR3 length: 12 residues. V was pared by 7 bases and J by 1 base, with 6 bases between. For the CDR3, the DNA is TGTGCCAGCGGGGCATCTGGAAACACCATATATTTT. Amino acid sequence: CASGASGNTIYF.

The chain carries TRBV30 and TRBJ1-5; D might be TRBD1 (5 bases). Trimming pared 2 bases from V and 4 bases from J, leaving 12 bases between. The CDR3 runs to 14 residues. CDR1 and CDR2 from the germline V gene are GTSNPN and SVGIG (reference sequence). CDR3 region: CAWSPWRGNQPQHF. The CDR3 nucleotides read TGTGCCTGGAGTCCGTGGAGGGGAAATCAGCCCCAGCATTTT.

The chain combines TRBV7-2 with TRBJ2-1; 8 positions agree with TRBD2. Germline assignment: CDR1 SGHTA and CDR2 FQGNSA. The CDR3 covers 15 residues. The J segment lost 10 bases and the V segment lost 5 bases, leaving 13 bases of the junction unmatched. CDR3 loop: CASSPPGLEYSEQFF. As DNA, the CDR3 is TGTGCCAGCAGCCCACCGGGACTAGAATATAGCGAGCAGTTCTTC. The variable domain in full, with the rest retrieved from reference TRBV7-2 and TRBJ2-1, is GAGVSQSPSNKVTEKGKDVELRCDPISGHTALYWYRQSLGQGLEFLIYFQGNSAPDKSGLPSDRFSAERTGGSVSTLTIQRTQQEDSAVYLCASSPPGLEYSEQFFGPGTRLTVL.

The chain combines TRBV9 with TRBJ2-7; D is perhaps TRBD1 or TRBD2 (5 bases each). Per the germline V gene, CDR1 is SGDLS and CDR2 is YYNGEE. This CDR3 has 14 amino acids. The V and J ends lost 6 bases and 2 bases respectively, with 15 bases between them. CDR3 in amino acids: CASNRDGRPYEQYF. The CDR3 bases are TGTGCCAGCAACCGGGACGGCAGACCCTACGAGCAGTACTTC.

The chain joins TRBV11-3 to TRBJ2-6; either TRBD1 or TRBD2 may fit D (6 bases each). Between the trimmed V and J ends, which lost 8 bases and 2 bases, there was a span of 16 bases. CDR3 size: 16 residues. Germline CDR1 SGHNT, CDR2 YENEEA. In DNA form, the CDR3 reads TGTGCCAGCGCCCAACCCGGGGGCCCTGGGGCCAACGTCCTGACTTTC. Translation: CASAQPGGPGANVLTF.

The chain carries TRBV5-1 and TRBJ2-6, with TRBD1 identical over 7 bases. CDR3 size: 17 residues. V dropped 0 bases and J dropped 0; count of bases not matched to a gene: 3. Per the germline V gene, CDR1 is SGHRS and CDR2 is YFSETQ. CDR3 residues: CASSLVSGGSGANVLTF. CDR3 in DNA: TGCGCCAGCAGCTTGGTATCAGGGGGCTCTGGGGCCAACGTCCTGACTTTC.

The rearrangement uses TRBV4-3 and TRBJ2-1; TRBD2 aligns across 12 bases. The CDR3 sequence is 17 residues long. Per germline, CDR1 LGHNA and CDR2 YSLEER. Trimming at V came to 0 bases and at J to 8 bases, leaving 8 bases not matched to a gene. As DNA, the CDR3 is TGCGCCAGCAGCCAAGATCTAGCGGGAGGGTATTACGATGAGCAGTTCTTC. Protein: CASSQDLAGGYYDEQFF.

V gene TRBV6-5 combines with J gene TRBJ2-7; no definite D call. V was pared by 8 bases and J by 6 bases, with 17 bases between. The CDR3 has 13 residues. Germline V gene data show CDR1 as MNHEY and CDR2 as SVGAGI. The CDR3 sequence is CASHTRRRSEQYF. The CDR3 DNA is TGTGCCAGCCACACCCGGCGGCGCAGCGAGCAGTACTTC.

This clone was detected a few times. J is TRBJ1-2 and V is TRBV24-1, with 9 bases that match TRBD1. The germline CDR1 and CDR2 sequences are KGHDR and SFDVKD. The CDR3 sequence is 13 residues long. The V gene end was trimmed by 7 bases and the J gene end by 7 bases; junction bases not matched to a gene: 6. The CDR3 DNA reads TGTGCCACCAGGGACAGGGGTTTTGGTGGCTACACCTTC. Protein product: CATRDRGFGGYTF.

The J gene is TRBJ1-1, the V gene TRBV6-4; no definite D call. The V gene's germline CDR1 is MRHNA and CDR2 SNTAGT. The germline V and J ends were trimmed by 4 bases and 1 base, with 13 bases remaining between them. This CDR3 has 15 residues. CDR3 DNA: TGTGCCAGCAGTGTTGATCGGAGTGGGAACACTGAAGCTTTCTTT. Its translation: CASSVDRSGNTEAFF.